The 20 T cell receptor beta chains given below trace back to one sample, sequenced in a study of blood T cell repertoires in COVID-19. Repertoires were generated with immunoSEQ multiplex PCR, while TCRdb's copy carries only in-frame clones and drops some. The sample yields approximately 50,000 clones, roughly 89% seen once. The sequenced sample consisted of peripheral blood. The receptors stem from an elderly man with active or convalescent COVID-19.

The chain recombines TRBV9 with TRBJ2-3, with 12 bases lining up with TRBD2. This CDR3 region has 16 residues. Germline assignment: CDR1 SGDLS and CDR2 YYNGEE. V gave up 5 bases and J gave up 0 bases; unmatched junction bases: 4. CDR3 sequence (DNA): TGTGCCAGCAGGTGGACTAGCGGGGATAGCACAGATACGCAGTATTTT. The encoded protein is CASRWTSGDSTDTQYF.

This clone was observed once. Here the CDR3 DNA reads TGTGCCAGCTCACCACTAAAATCAGGGGCCTACGAGCAGTACTTC. It yields the protein CASSPLKSGAYEQYF. V usage is TRBV18 and J usage is TRBJ2-7, with a weak D call TRBD1 (6 bases). The germline CDR1 and CDR2 sequences are KGHSH and LQKENI. V lost 1 base and J 2 bases, leaving 12 bases between the germline ends. The CDR3 has 15 amino acids. The entire variable domain, with the rest obtained from reference TRBV18 and TRBJ2-7, is as follows: NAGVMQNPRHLVRRRGQEARLRCSPMKGHSHVYWYRQLPEEGLKFMVYLQKENIIDESGMPKERFSAEFPKEGPSILRIQQVVRGDSAAYFCASSPLKSGAYEQYFGPGTRLTVT.

This chain uses TRBV6-5 with TRBJ1-5; TRBD1 might be the D (5 bases). This CDR3 comprises 13 residues. Trimming left V 10 bases short and J 4 bases short, with 14 bases between. Germline V CDR1 and CDR2: MNHEY, SVGAGI. The CDR3 DNA reads TGTGCCATCCTACGGGGGGAAAATCAGCCCCAGCATTTT. Its protein product is CAILRGENQPQHF.

This rearrangement joins TRBV28 to TRBJ1-3; no reliable D call. The germline V and J ends were trimmed by 10 bases and 0 bases, with 16 bases remaining between them. In germline, CDR1 is MDHEN, CDR2 SYDVKM. The CDR3 totals 15 residues. CDR3 nucleotides: TGTGCCACCGCGGGTGGGCCAAGCTCTGGAAACACCATATATTTT. As protein: CATAGGPSSGNTIYF.

V gene TRBV5-3 combines with J gene TRBJ1-5, with a weak D call TRBD1 (6 bases). TRBV5-3 is designated an ORF whose function remains uncertain. The V and J ends lost 5 bases and 2 bases respectively, with 17 bases between them. The CDR3 sequence is 16 residues long. The CDR3 spells CARRPLGAWCNQPQHF. The CDR3 DNA reads TGTGCCAGAAGGCCCTTGGGGGCTTGGTGCAATCAGCCCCAGCATTTT.

The V call is TRBV3-1 (or the pseudogene TRBV3-2), the J call TRBJ1-6, with D possibly matching TRBD1 (6 bases). Trimming left V 3 bases short and J 9 bases short, with 18 bases between. The CDR3 length is 16 residues. Germline V CDR1 and CDR2: LGHDT, YNNKEL (reference sequence). The CDR3 DNA reads TGTGCCAGCAGCCACCAATCCCGGCAGGGGATTTCACCCCTCCACTTT. Its translation: CASSHQSRQGISPLHF.

The genes are TRBV28 and TRBJ1-1; D unclear. Trimming left V 10 bases short and J 0 bases short, with 12 bases between. CDR3 length equals 13 residues. Per germline, CDR1 MDHEN and CDR2 SYDVKM. The CDR3 here is CATDFNMNTEAFF. CDR3 in DNA: TGTGCCACAGATTTTAACATGAACACTGAAGCTTTCTTT.

The J gene is TRBJ1-5, the V gene TRBV2, with D tentatively TRBD1 (5 bases). Germline CDR1 and CDR2: SNHLY and FYNNEI. The CDR3 sequence is 14 residues long. The V and J ends lost 6 bases and 2 bases respectively, with 11 bases between them. The DNA of the CDR3 is TGTGCCAGCAGGGAGAGGACACGCAATCAGCCCCAGCATTTT. It translates to CASRERTRNQPQHF.

The genes are TRBV6-2 or TRBV6-3 and TRBJ1-2; D gene uncertain. The CDR3 totals 14 residues. V was trimmed by 3 bases and J by 7 bases, leaving 15 bases between them. Germline V gives CDR1 MNHEY, CDR2 SVGEGT. CDR3 bases: TGTGCCAGCAGTTATGGATCGGGTGCGATTGGCTACACCTTC. It translates to CASSYGSGAIGYTF.

This clone appeared a single time. The genes are TRBV11-2 and TRBJ2-7, with D unclear. The germline CDR1 and CDR2 sequences are SGHAT and FQNNGV. CDR3 length equals 12 residues. V lost 1 base and J 9 bases, leaving 10 bases between the germline ends. This CDR3 is CASSLVDTLQYF. The CDR3 nucleotides read TGTGCCAGCAGCTTAGTCGACACGCTGCAGTACTTC.

V and J are TRBV11-1 and TRBJ2-5; the D gene is possibly TRBD1 (7 bases). In germline, CDR1 is SGHAT, CDR2 FQDESV (reference sequence). Trimming took 3 bases from V and 0 from J, leaving 14 bases between them. The CDR3 runs to 16 residues. This CDR3 reads CASSFYRGTDQETQYF. The CDR3 DNA follows: TGTGCCAGCAGCTTTTATCGGGGGACAGACCAAGAGACCCAGTACTTC.

In this sample, this clone turned up once. This chain uses TRBV6-5 with TRBJ2-7; D perhaps matches TRBD1 (6 bases). The V gene's germline CDR1 is MNHEY and CDR2 SVGAGI. V lost 2 bases and J lost 5, with 10 bases in between. The CDR3 runs 13 residues. In DNA, the CDR3 is TGTGCCAGCAGTTACAACAGGGCCCACGAGCAGTACTTC. This gives the protein CASSYNRAHEQYF.

This chain uses TRBV6-5 with TRBJ2-1, with TRBD2 matching 10 bases. Germline CDR1 MNHEY, CDR2 SVGAGI. The CDR3 is made up of 15 amino acids. The V gene end was trimmed by 4 bases and the J gene end by 1 base; junction bases not matched to a gene: 1. CDR3 residues: CASSWTSGSYNEQFF. CDR3 in DNA: TGTGCCAGCAGTTGGACTAGCGGATCCTACAATGAGCAGTTCTTC.

The rearrangement uses TRBV6-1 and TRBJ1-1, with 7 nucleotides matching TRBD1. CDR3 length equals 18 residues. Trimming cost V 4 bases and J 5 bases; bases outside gene matches: 19. Germline CDR1 reads MNHNS; CDR2 reads SASEGT. The CDR3, as DNA: TGTGCCAGCAGTGCCCTTGGTCGGTTCGGAAGGGGGCAAACTGAAGCTTTCTTT. Its protein is CASSALGRFGRGQTEAFF.

The chain employs TRBV18 and TRBJ2-3; a possible D gene is TRBD1 (6 bases). Trimming cost V 8 bases and J 2 bases, with 8 bases left between them. Germline V lookup: CDR1 KGHSH, CDR2 LQKENI. This CDR3 spans 12 amino acids. CDR3 bases: TGTGCCAGCGGACAGCTCACAGATACGCAGTATTTT. Its translation is CASGQLTDTQYF.

V usage is TRBV2 and J usage is TRBJ1-5; D uncertain. The length of the CDR3 is 13 residues. Germline lookup yields CDR1 SNHLY and CDR2 FYNNEI. Trimming took off 7 bases at V and 6 bases at J, with 13 bases between the two ends. In DNA form, the CDR3 reads TGTGCCAGCACAGGAGGGTTAGGTCAGCCCCAGCATTTT. It codes for CASTGGLGQPQHF.

The chain carries TRBV30 and TRBJ2-7; TRBD1 matches 11 bases. This CDR3 has 14 amino acids. Trimming removed 4 bases from V and 6 bases from J; junction bases left unmatched: 8. Germline V CDR1 and CDR2: GTSNPN, SVGIG (reference sequence). CDR3 region: CAWNWDRGTPEQYF. CDR3 in DNA: TGTGCCTGGAATTGGGACAGGGGGACACCCGAGCAGTACTTC.

The chain recombines TRBV4-3 with TRBJ2-5, with 10 nucleotides matching TRBD2. The CDR3 covers 16 residues. Per the germline V gene, CDR1 is LGHNA and CDR2 is YSLEER. Unmatched junction bases numbered 5, after V lost 1 base and J lost 3 bases. The DNA of the CDR3 is TGCGCCAGCAGCCAAGGACTAGCGGGCTTGAAAGAGACCCAGTACTTC. Translated: CASSQGLAGLKETQYF.

This chain connects TRBV10-3 to TRBJ1-6; no reliable D call. Germline V gives CDR1 ENHRY, CDR2 SYGVKD. V lost 4 bases to trimming and J lost 8 bases, with 12 bases between them. The CDR3 consists of 14 residues. CDR3: CAISVTEEDSPLHF. CDR3 coding DNA: TGTGCCATCAGTGTTACGGAGGAGGATTCACCCCTCCACTTT.

The genes are TRBV19 and TRBJ1-1; weak D call: TRBD1 (6 bases). CDR3 length equals 15 residues. The germline V gene encodes CDR1 LNHDA and CDR2 SQIVND (reference sequence). Trimming pared 3 bases from V and 1 base from J, leaving 12 bases between. The CDR3 reads CASSITRTANTEAFF. The CDR3 DNA follows: TGTGCCAGTAGTATCACTCGGACAGCGAACACTGAAGCTTTCTTT. The full variable domain, with the rest looked up from reference TRBV19 and TRBJ1-1, is DGGITQSPKYLFRKEGQNVTLSCEQNLNHDAMYWYRQDPGQGLRLIYYSQIVNDFQKGDIAEGYSVSREKKESFPLTVTSAQKNPTAFYLCASSITRTANTEAFFGQGTRLTVV.